This T cell receptor beta chain emerged from a study of T cells in narcolepsy. Study at large: Patients with NT1 or NT2 and healthy control donors were enrolled.

In the case of this clone: Its antigen remains unidentified.

Findings and limits, study-wide: Blood of same and different patients, but not healthy controls, reportedly held recurring autoreactive clonotypes. Same-patient CSF and blood CD4+ T cell clonotypes included HCRT-specific and TRIB2-specific autoreactive ones.

The germline gives CDR1 LGHNA, CDR2 YSLEER. The trim removed 0 bases at V and 15 bases at J, leaving 8 bases unmatched. CDR3 length equals 13 residues. Sequencing was performed with immunoSEQ multiplex PCR; in TCRdb, only in-frame clones are kept and a portion is missing. The sample yields approximately 690 clones, 28% seen once. The chain is built from TRBV4-3 and TRBJ2-1; 7 bases fit TRBD2. The sample consisted of cultured CD8+ T cells from cerebrospinal fluid. The clonotype originates from a human donor with narcolepsy. For the CDR3, the DNA is TGCGCCAGCAGCCAAGATGGACTAGTTCAGCCGTTCTTC. Translation gives CASSQDGLVQPFF.